The rows below give T cell receptor beta chains drawn from one sample of a study of blood T cells in healthy people across ages. One entry per CDR3 protein results from TCRdb running MiXCR on the 5' RACE reads. The sample contains some 550,000 distinct CDR3 sequences, about 45% of which appear only once. What was sequenced was blood. These receptors all stem from a man aged 80 or over in good health. Each CDR3 is given with its conserved first and last residue. D genes are given only for firm matches. The size entry is marked missing in some rows and otherwise reads once, few, many or a size class.

j_gene,v_gene,abundance,d_gene,CDR3nt,CDR3aa
TRBJ2-3,TRBV10-3,few,-,TGTGCCATCTCCCTCGGGGGAGCCGACACAGATACGCAGTATTTT,CAISLGGADTDTQYF
TRBJ2-1,TRBV5-1,-,TRBD2,TGCGCCAGCAGCGATTTAACTAGCGGGAGTTACAATGAGCAGTTCTTC,CASSDLTSGSYNEQFF
TRBJ2-4,TRBV29-1,-,-,TGCAGTGCTAACGTGGGGGAAACCAAAAACATTCAGTACTTC,CSANVGETKNIQYF
TRBJ2-7,TRBV3-1,few,-,TGTGCCAGCAGCCAAGATCAAGCTTACTACGAGCAGTACTTC,CASSQDQAYYEQYF
TRBJ1-2,TRBV7-9,-,-,TGTGCCAGCAGCTTTGGGGAGAAGTACGGCTACACCTTC,CASSFGEKYGYTF
TRBJ2-5,TRBV5-1,-,TRBD1,TGCGCCAGCAGCGTAGAGGGACAGCGTACGGAGACCCAGTACTTC,CASSVEGQRTETQYF
TRBJ2-7,TRBV29-1,once,TRBD2,TGCAGCGCGATTCGGACTAGACCCTCCTACGAGCAGTACTTC,CSAIRTRPSYEQYF
TRBJ1-2,TRBV5-1,few,TRBD1,TGCGCCAGCAGCGAAGGGACAGACTATGGCTACACCTTC,CASSEGTDYGYTF
TRBJ2-1,TRBV15,few,TRBD2,TGTGCCACCAGCTCCCCTAGCGGGGCGGGGGCATACAATGAGCAGTTCTTC,CATSSPSGAGAYNEQFF
TRBJ2-7,TRBV5-1,few,TRBD1,TGCGCCAGCAGCGGGGACAGTCTTTTAGCGACGGGGCAGTACTTC,CASSGDSLLATGQYF
TRBJ2-3,TRBV10-3,-,-,TGTGCCATCAGTGAGTCGATCGGGACCCTTTTCACAGATACGCAGTATTTT,CAISESIGTLFTDTQYF
TRBJ2-7,TRBV20-1,once,TRBD2,TGCAGTGCTATCCTAGCGGAGAAGGACGAGCAGTACTTC,CSAILAEKDEQYF
TRBJ2-3,TRBV20-1,-,TRBD2,TGCAGTGTATGGGAGGGTGGGACAGATACGCAGTATTTT,CSVWEGGTDTQYF
TRBJ2-5,TRBV5-1,many,-,TGCGCCAGCAGCTTGCCCTACGGGCGGGAGACCCAGTACTTC,CASSLPYGRETQYF
TRBJ2-1,TRBV29-1,few,TRBD2,TGCAGCGTTGATACTAGCGGGAATGAATACAATGAGCAGTTCTTC,CSVDTSGNEYNEQFF
TRBJ1-2,TRBV24-1,-,TRBD1,TGTGCCACCAGTGATTCAACAGGGGCCTATGGCTACACCTTC,CATSDSTGAYGYTF
TRBJ2-5,TRBV7-8,-,-,TGTGCCAGCAGCTTTTTAGTGGGTGGAGAGACCCAGTACTTC,CASSFLVGGETQYF
TRBJ2-4,TRBV20-1,-,TRBD2,TGCAGTGCTACGCGGGAGGGAAACATTCAGTACTTC,CSATREGNIQYF
TRBJ2-7,TRBV20-1,-,TRBD2,TGCAGTGCCTATACTAGCGGGGAAACCTACGAGCAGTACTTC,CSAYTSGETYEQYF
TRBJ2-7,TRBV18,-,TRBD1,TGTGCCAGCTCACCATTGGACAGGGGAATTCCCTACGAGCAGTACTTC,CASSPLDRGIPYEQYF
TRBJ2-3,TRBV28,-,-,TGTGCCATAGGACTACCGAAGGGGCAGTATTTT,CAIGLPKGQYF
TRBJ2-1,TRBV19,-,TRBD2,TGTGCCAGTAGTATAGATCATGGCGGGAGCTTCGGTGAGCAGTTCTTC,CASSIDHGGSFGEQFF
TRBJ2-5,TRBV2,-,-,TGTGCCAGCAGTGGAAACCGGGAGACCCAGTACTTC,CASSGNRETQYF
TRBJ2-7,TRBV5-5,-,-,TGTGCCAGCAGCTTGTATTCAGGGCCTGGGGGGGCAGCTGTTATTGGGCAGTACTTC,CASSLYSGPGGAAVIGQYF
TRBJ2-3,TRBV20-1,-,TRBD2,TGCAGTGCTAGAGACCGCCGGTTTAGCGGGAGGTCAGATACGCAGTATTTT,CSARDRRFSGRSDTQYF
TRBJ2-1,TRBV7-8,-,-,TGTGCCAGCAGCTTCCATGGGGGGAATGAGCAGTTCTTC,CASSFHGGNEQFF
TRBJ2-1,TRBV18,-,-,TGTGCCAGCTCACCCTTACTAGACAATGAGCAGTTCTTC,CASSPLLDNEQFF
TRBJ1-5,TRBV7-2,-,TRBD1,TGTGCCAGCAGCTGGGCAGACAGGGGGCATCAGCCCCAGCATTTT,CASSWADRGHQPQHF